This T cell receptor beta chain was retrieved from a study of control samples from healthy donors and cancer patients. The CDR3 runs to 20 residues. J gave up 1 base and V 0 bases, and 10 bases lay outside the gene matches. Germline V lookup: CDR1 LGHNA, CDR2 YNFKEQ. Sequencing used immunoSEQ multiplex PCR; TCRdb keeps in-frame clones, though not all of them. The repertoire holds 150,000 to 200,000 clones, with roughly 88% as singletons. The specimen sequenced was blood. This sequence was found in a woman in her 30s in good health. The rearrangement links TRBV4-2 to TRBJ2-1; the match to TRBD2 covers 12 bases. The CDR3 region has the DNA TGTGCCAGCAGCCAAGACCTTTTGCTAGCGGGAGGGAGGTCCTACAATGAGCAGTTCTTC. It encodes CASSQDLLLAGGRSYNEQFF.